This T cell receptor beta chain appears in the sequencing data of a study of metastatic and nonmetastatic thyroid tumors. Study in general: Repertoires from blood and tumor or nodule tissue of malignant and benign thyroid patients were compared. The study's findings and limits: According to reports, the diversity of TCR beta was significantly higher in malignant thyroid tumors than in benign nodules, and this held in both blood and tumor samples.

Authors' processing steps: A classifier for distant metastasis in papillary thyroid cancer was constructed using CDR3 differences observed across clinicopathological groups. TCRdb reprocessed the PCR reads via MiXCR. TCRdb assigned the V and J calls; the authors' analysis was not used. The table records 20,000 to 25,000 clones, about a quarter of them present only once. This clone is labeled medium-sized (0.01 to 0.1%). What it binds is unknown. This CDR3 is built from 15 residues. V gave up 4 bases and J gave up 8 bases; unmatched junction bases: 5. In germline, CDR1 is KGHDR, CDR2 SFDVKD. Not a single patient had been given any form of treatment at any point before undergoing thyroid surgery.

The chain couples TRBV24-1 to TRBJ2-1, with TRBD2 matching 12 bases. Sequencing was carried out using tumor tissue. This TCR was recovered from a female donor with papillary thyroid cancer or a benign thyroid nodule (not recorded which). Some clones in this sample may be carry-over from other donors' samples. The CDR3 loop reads CATSDQTSGGDEQFF. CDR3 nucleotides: TGTGCCACCAGTGACCAGACTAGCGGGGGCGATGAGCAGTTCTTC.